Sequencing of this T cell receptor (beta chain) was carried out in a study of cytomegalovirus exposure and HLA in healthy donors. PCR involved 60 Vbeta and 13 Jbeta primers. Produced via immunoSEQ multiplex PCR; TCRdb's table is partial and in-frame only. The sample lists some 150,000 clones; just under 80% were seen once. Nominal health characterized the donors when sampled, though unrecorded immune exposures were likely. The germline gives CDR1 LNHNV, CDR2 YYDKDF (reference sequence). Trimming left V 6 bases short and J 2 bases short, with 13 bases between. This CDR3 region has 14 residues. As regards this clone: No antigen is known for it.

Study-wide results and limits: Near-uniform donor sequencing depth was presumed by presence/absence analyses. A later analysis reportedly found fewer N-insertions in an Asian-associated ancestry cluster than the approximately 670-donor mean. Clonal expansion, a later analysis showed, was greater in HLA-associated TCR beta chains than in equally common others.

Sequencing used PBMCs. The chain has TRBV15 and TRBJ1-1; maybe TRBD1 (5 bases). The TCR comes from a male donor in good health and CMV-seronegative. As DNA, the CDR3 is TGTGCCACCAGTTACTTTGACAGTAACACTGAAGCTTTCTTT. As protein: CATSYFDSNTEAFF.